This is a list of T cell receptor beta chains from one sample in a study of cytomegalovirus exposure and HLA in healthy donors. Generated by immunoSEQ multiplex PCR, the TCRdb table keeps only in-frame clones and is missing some. The sample lists 85,000 to 130,000 clones, 75% to 80% occurring once. Material: PBMCs. The receptors come from a man aged 55 to 70 in good health and CMV-seropositive. Each CDR3 is given with its conserved first and last residue.

>TRBV18
CASSPRTSGGAGETQYF
>TRBV6-1
CASSVLTGVSIDTQYF
>TRBV9
CASSLGGRNNEQFF
>TRBV10-1
CASSDRDREAFF
>TRBV10-1
CASSAGLAGGLDTQYF
>TRBV6-5
CASSYSPGPETDTQYF
>TRBV5-5
CASSVRDYGTYEQYF
>TRBV2
CASSEEAGGHTSEQFF
>TRBV5-1
CASSSGGTSGATDTQYF
>TRBV5-1
CASSLDGGATNEKLFF
>TRBV5-1
CASSLGGGEKLFF
>TRBV5-1
CASSHGPFGDNEQFF
>TRBV2
CASSKDSLSTDTQYF
>TRBV5-4
CASSPHDRGYEQYF
>TRBV28
CASSLDGANYGYTF
>TRBV28
CASTQGNSPLHF
>TRBV7-2
CASSSGGTNEQYF
>TRBV7-9
CASSPGTSVETQYF
>TRBV6-1
CASSKMGQGDTEAFF
>TRBV27
CASSFTSGLWETQYF
>TRBV2
CAWSPGQEAEAFF
>TRBV10-1
CASSESGGGTEAFF
>TRBV2
CASTRLAGGLSSYNEQFF
>TRBV5-6
CASSLLDRPNTEAFF
>TRBV18
CASSPPGQNQPQHF
>TRBV4-3
CASSQVGGSYEQYF
>TRBV5-5
CASGRDSRVGTSEAFF
>TRBV28
CASIPGQGSSTDTQYF
>TRBV6-1
CASSRDRAYEQYF
>TRBV27
CASRNLGGGRTGELFF
>TRBV6-5
CASSYRTGGVNYGYTF
>TRBV6-1
CASSEYGTRYNEQFF
>TRBV7-2
CASSLRRGGGGELFF
>TRBV5-6
CASSTRGLKLFF
>TRBV19
CASTPGGEGYTF
>TRBV21-1
CASSREGEKGEQYF
>TRBV29-1
CSVNRGVGEKLFF
>TRBV10-1
CASSGDFQETQYF
>TRBV21-1
CASTPGHNQPQHF
>TRBV5-1
CASSLGAYSTDTQYF
>TRBV7-9
CSSSSFGSPLHF
>TRBV28
CASSSGQYEQYF